The subject of this entry is one TCR beta chain. Assay: immunoSEQ multiplex PCR; the TCRdb copy retains only in-frame clones and omits some. The sample contains about 160,000 clones, approximately 87% of which appear only once. The record originates from a study of cytomegalovirus exposure and HLA in healthy donors. Trimming removed 3 bases from V and 7 bases from J, with 15 bases in between. The germline V gene encodes CDR1 MNHNS and CDR2 SASEGT. The CDR3 is 14 residues long. The rearrangement joins TRBV6-1 to TRBJ1-2; no clear D gene. The sequencing input was PBMCs. The origin of this receptor is a woman in her 30s in good health and CMV-seronegative. The CDR3 region is CASSEDRSSLGYTF. CDR3 bases: TGTGCCAGCAGTGAGGACCGGTCAAGTCTTGGCTACACCTTC.